The present TCR beta chain was sequenced within a study of spatial heterogeneity in lung cancer. Time point meaning: sample taken at primary tumor resection. Germline-derived CDR1 and CDR2 are SGHVS and FQNEAQ. The CDR3 totals 14 residues. Comments on this clonotype: A single base separates this from a much larger clone, so it may be a read error.

Each CDR3 protein is one row after TCRdb ran MiXCR on the 5' RACE reads. The data show around 89,000 distinct CDR3 sequences, roughly 12% seen once. The source is a male donor with early-stage non-small cell lung cancer. The specimen comprised PBMCs, sampled at surgery. This chain links TRBV7-8 with TRBJ2-7; 9 bases are a match to TRBD2. In nucleotides, the CDR3 is TGTGCCAGCAGCTTAGTGCGGGAGGGCCAAGAGCAGCACTTC. Its translation: CASSLVREGQEQHF.